The rows below give T cell receptor beta chains drawn from one sample of a study of identifying expanded T cells in peripheral blood. Data came from immunoSEQ multiplex PCR; TCRdb stores just in-frame clones and leaves some out. The table has some 99,000 clones, roughly nine tenths seen once. The sequenced sample was blood. All receptors derive from a person between 18 and 69 years old in good health. Both conserved end residues are part of each CDR3. The order of the fields is clone size, J gene, D gene, V gene, CDR3 protein, CDR3 DNA. A D gene is named only where the DNA matches it firmly. Clone size is not always given. Where it is, it says once, few, many or a class for expanded clones.

NA	TRBJ1-4	NA	TRBV10-3	CAISDGQGGEKLFF	TGTGCCATCAGTGATGGGCAGGGTGGGGAAAAACTGTTTTTT
NA	TRBJ1-5	TRBD1	TRBV27	CASRKHRTGANNQPQHF	TGTGCCAGCAGGAAACACCGGACAGGGGCAAACAATCAGCCCCAGCATTTT
NA	TRBJ2-7	NA	TRBV25-1	CASSAPSGPAQYF	TGTGCCAGCTCAGCCCCGTCCGGCCCCGCGCAGTACTTC
NA	TRBJ1-1	TRBD1	TRBV4-2	CASSHRAGGRNTEAFF	TGTGCCAGCAGCCACAGAGCAGGGGGCAGGAACACTGAAGCTTTCTTT
once	TRBJ2-3	TRBD1	TRBV6-6	CASSIQGAEDTQYF	TGTGCCAGCAGCATCCAGGGGGCGGAAGATACGCAGTATTTT
NA	TRBJ1-4	NA	TRBV2	CASSLRENEKLFF	TGTGCCAGCAGCCTCAGGGAAAATGAAAAACTGTTTTTT
NA	TRBJ1-2	TRBD1	TRBV7-2	CASSSRRQGGYGYTF	TGTGCCAGCAGCAGCAGAAGACAGGGTGGCTATGGCTACACCTTC
NA	TRBJ2-7	NA	TRBV14	CASSQNYEQYF	TGTGCCAGCAGCCAAAACTACGAGCAGTACTTC
NA	TRBJ1-1	TRBD1	TRBV19	CASSTTDRANTEAFF	TGTGCCAGTAGTACAACGGACAGGGCGAACACTGAAGCTTTCTTT
NA	TRBJ2-1	NA	TRBV14	CASSQGTVGLNYNEQFF	TGTGCCAGCAGCCAAGGGACAGTTGGGTTAAACTACAATGAGCAGTTCTTC
once	TRBJ1-2	TRBD1	TRBV29-1	CSVTPGQGYGYTF	TGCAGCGTTACCCCGGGACAGGGGTATGGCTACACCTTC
NA	TRBJ1-4	NA	TRBV27	CASRSRVLSEKLFF	TGTGCCAGCAGGAGCAGGGTTTTGAGTGAAAAACTGTTTTTT
NA	TRBJ1-5	NA	TRBV6-5	CASSYSGGSNQPQHF	TGTGCCAGCAGTTACTCAGGGGGAAGCAATCAGCCCCAGCATTTT
NA	TRBJ2-7	TRBD1	TRBV28	CASSFRTGVEQYF	TGTGCCAGCAGTTTTCGGACAGGGGTCGAGCAGTACTTC
NA	TRBJ2-2	NA	TRBV2	CASSPDMGSTGELFF	TGTGCCAGCAGCCCAGACATGGGGAGCACCGGGGAGCTGTTTTTT
NA	TRBJ2-7	NA	TRBV7-2	CASSQWDGYEQYF	TGTGCCAGCAGCCAATGGGACGGCTACGAGCAGTACTTC
NA	TRBJ2-1	TRBD2	TRBV28	CATFLAGGYNEQFF	TGTGCCACCTTTCTAGCGGGAGGGTACAATGAGCAGTTCTTC
NA	TRBJ1-1	NA	TRBV27	CASSLTGNTEAFF	TGTGCCAGCAGCCTGACAGGCAACACTGAAGCTTTCTTT
NA	TRBJ2-7	NA	TRBV11-3	CASSLMVRHSYEQYF	TGTGCCAGCAGCTTAATGGTCAGGCACTCCTACGAGCAGTACTTC
NA	TRBJ2-5	NA	TRBV6-1	CASGTQGQETQYF	TGTGCCAGCGGTACCCAGGGGCAGGAGACCCAGTACTTC
NA	TRBJ1-4	NA	TRBV5-4	CASSLGQTNEKLFF	TGTGCCAGCAGCTTGGGACAGACTAATGAAAAACTGTTTTTT
NA	TRBJ2-1	NA	TRBV6-1	CASSDSYNEQFF	TGTGCCAGCAGTGACAGCTACAATGAGCAGTTCTTC
few	TRBJ2-7	TRBD2	TRBV15	CATSIMTSGYEQYF	TGTGCCACCAGCATTATGACTAGCGGGTACGAGCAGTACTTC
NA	TRBJ1-2	NA	TRBV19	CAAWNRNNYGYTF	TGTGCCGCCTGGAACAGAAATAACTATGGCTACACCTTC
NA	TRBJ1-5	NA	TRBV30	CAWSEGKQPQHF	TGTGCCTGGAGTGAGGGGAAACAGCCCCAGCATTTT
once	TRBJ2-7	NA	TRBV6-5	CASSWDSWAGLGEQYF	TGTGCCAGCAGTTGGGACTCTTGGGCCGGGTTGGGGGAGCAGTACTTC
NA	TRBJ2-1	NA	TRBV9	CASSGLDGNEQFF	TGTGCCAGCAGCGGATTAGACGGGAATGAGCAGTTCTTC
few	TRBJ2-5	NA	TRBV7-6	CASSFQETQYF	TGTGCCAGCAGCTTTCAAGAGACCCAGTACTTC
NA	TRBJ2-7	NA	TRBV5-4	CASSLGGIIKEQYF	TGTGCCAGCAGCTTGGGGGGGATCATAAAGGAGCAGTACTTC
NA	TRBJ2-1	NA	TRBV5-4	CASSHPAGDNNEQFF	TGTGCCAGCAGCCACCCGGCGGGGGACAACAATGAGCAGTTCTTC
NA	TRBJ2-1	NA	TRBV7-9	CASSSYLAAQSYNEQFF	TGTGCCAGCAGCTCCTACTTAGCTGCGCAATCCTACAATGAGCAGTTCTTC
few	TRBJ2-3	NA	TRBV4-2	CASSLGGGSTDTQYF	TGTGCCAGCAGCCTAGGGGGAGGGAGCACAGATACGCAGTATTTT
few	TRBJ1-2	TRBD1	TRBV5-1	CASSIGGRTVGYTF	TGCGCCAGCAGCATAGGGGGCAGAACAGTCGGCTACACCTTC
NA	TRBJ1-1	TRBD1	TRBV19	CASSNLGQPSSEAFF	TGTGCCAGTAGTAACTTGGGACAGCCATCTTCTGAAGCTTTCTTT
NA	TRBJ2-7	NA	TRBV7-8	CASSLGGVGEQYF	TGTGCCAGCAGCTTAGGCGGGGTGGGCGAGCAGTACTTC
NA	TRBJ2-3	TRBD1	TRBV18	CASSLRQGDTDTQYF	TGTGCCAGCTCTCTGCGACAGGGGGACACAGATACGCAGTATTTT
NA	TRBJ2-1	NA	TRBV6-5	CASSYYRGEQFF	TGTGCCAGCAGTTACTATCGTGGGGAGCAGTTCTTC
NA	TRBJ2-5	NA	TRBV7-7	CASSLGGRTLQETQYF	TGTGCCAGCAGCTTAGGAGGGAGGACCCTTCAAGAGACCCAGTACTTC
NA	TRBJ2-1	TRBD1	TRBV28	CASSLGDRGDEQFF	TGTGCCAGCAGTTTGGGTGACAGGGGTGATGAGCAGTTCTTC
once	TRBJ1-1	NA	TRBV10-3	CATIKGGTMNTEAFF	TGTGCCACCATAAAGGGGGGTACCATGAACACTGAAGCTTTCTTT
NA	TRBJ1-5	TRBD1	TRBV5-6	CASSSYRTGAFNQPQHF	TGTGCCAGCAGCTCGTACAGGACAGGGGCCTTCAATCAGCCCCAGCATTTT
NA	TRBJ2-1	TRBD2	TRBV12-5	CASGLVAGGPSINEQFF	TGTGCTAGTGGTTTGGTAGCGGGAGGGCCAAGCATCAATGAGCAGTTCTTC
NA	TRBJ2-6	NA	TRBV7-2	CASSLEAGSGANVLTF	TGTGCCAGCAGCTTAGAGGCGGGTTCTGGGGCCAACGTCCTGACTTTC
NA	TRBJ1-1	NA	TRBV15	CATSRDTRALMNTEAFF	TGTGCCACCAGCAGAGATACCAGAGCTCTTATGAACACTGAAGCTTTCTTT
NA	TRBJ2-1	NA	TRBV2	CASSEDIAGWQFF	TGTGCCAGCAGTGAAGACATTGCGGGCTGGCAGTTCTTC
NA	TRBJ2-1	TRBD2	TRBV7-3	CASSREAGFNEQFF	TGTGCCAGCAGCCGAGAAGCGGGATTCAATGAGCAGTTCTTC
NA	TRBJ1-5	NA	TRBV7-2	CASSLASQRIAQHF	TGTGCCAGCAGCTTAGCCAGCCAGCGTATAGCCCAGCATTTT
NA	TRBJ1-5	TRBD1	TRBV23-1	CASSHPGQGGYSNQPQHF	TGCGCCAGCAGTCACCCGGGACAGGGAGGATATAGCAATCAGCCCCAGCATTTT
NA	TRBJ1-4	NA	TRBV4-3	CASSQNGLFNEKLFF	TGCGCCAGCAGCCAAAACGGACTGTTCAATGAAAAACTGTTTTTT
once	TRBJ2-2	TRBD1	TRBV6-6	CASSPGQGTTGEPFF	TGTGCCAGCAGTCCCGGACAGGGGACCACCGGGGAGCCGTTTTTT
once	TRBJ1-2	NA	TRBV9	CASSATNGGSGYTF	TGTGCCAGCAGCGCGACAAATGGGGGGAGTGGCTACACCTTC
NA	TRBJ2-7	NA	TRBV9	CASSARDISYEQYF	TGTGCCAGCAGCGCACGGGACATTTCCTACGAGCAGTACTTC